This T cell receptor (beta chain) was identified in a study of post-analysis software for immune sequencing data. The V end was cut by 2 bases, the J end by 7 bases, with 14 bases between. This CDR3 has 14 amino acids. Germline-derived CDR1 and CDR2 are MNHEY and SVGAGI. Study results and limitations: Strong co-clustering by F measure was seen for same-batch samples. There was significantly lower normalized Chao1 diversity in multiple sclerosis patients than in controls. Compared with controls, patients had more of about 5 TRBV segments, including TRBV5-6, TRBV5-1 and TRBV20-1.

Unique molecular identifiers featured in each of the TCR beta cDNA libraries. MiXCR was run by TCRdb on the PCR reads, yielding one entry per CDR3 protein. This table holds approximately 180,000 distinct CDR3 sequences, roughly 31% found once. This clonotype was detected ten times or more. Its antigen is unidentified. V gene TRBV6-5 combines with J gene TRBJ1-2; D unresolved. The TCR originated in a girl aged 5-17 years with multiple sclerosis. The sequenced sample consisted of blood. Here the CDR3 DNA reads TGTGCCAGCAGTTACGGACTAGGGCAAAGTGGCTACACCTTC. This codes for CASSYGLGQSGYTF.